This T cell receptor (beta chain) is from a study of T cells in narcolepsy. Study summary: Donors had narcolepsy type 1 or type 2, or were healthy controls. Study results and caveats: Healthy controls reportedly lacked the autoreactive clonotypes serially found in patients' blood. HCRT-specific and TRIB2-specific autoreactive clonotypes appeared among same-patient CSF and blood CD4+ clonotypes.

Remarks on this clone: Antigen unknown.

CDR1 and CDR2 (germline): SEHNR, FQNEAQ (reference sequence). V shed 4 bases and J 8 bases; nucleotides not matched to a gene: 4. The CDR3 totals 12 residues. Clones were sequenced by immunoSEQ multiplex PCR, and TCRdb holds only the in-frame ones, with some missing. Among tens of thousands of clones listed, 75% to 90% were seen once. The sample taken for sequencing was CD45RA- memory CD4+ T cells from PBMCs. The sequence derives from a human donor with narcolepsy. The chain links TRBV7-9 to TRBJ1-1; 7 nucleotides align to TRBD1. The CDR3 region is CASSYTTGEAFF. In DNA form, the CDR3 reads TGTGCCAGCAGCTATACGACAGGGGAAGCTTTCTTT.